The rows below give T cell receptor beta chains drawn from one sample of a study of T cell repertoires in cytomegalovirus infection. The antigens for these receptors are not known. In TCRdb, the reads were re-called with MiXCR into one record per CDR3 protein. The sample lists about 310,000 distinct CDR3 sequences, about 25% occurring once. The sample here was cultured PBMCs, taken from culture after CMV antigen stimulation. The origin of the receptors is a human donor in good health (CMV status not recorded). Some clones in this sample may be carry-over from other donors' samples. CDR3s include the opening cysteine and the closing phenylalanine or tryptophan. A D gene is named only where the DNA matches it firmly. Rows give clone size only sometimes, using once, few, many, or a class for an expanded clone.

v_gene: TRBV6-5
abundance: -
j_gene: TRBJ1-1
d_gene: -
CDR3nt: TGTGCCAGCCGATTGACAGCAGGGACTGAAGCTTTCTTT
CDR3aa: CASRLTAGTEAFF

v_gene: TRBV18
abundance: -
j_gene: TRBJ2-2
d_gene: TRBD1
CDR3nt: TGTGCCAGCTCACCACCCGCGACAGGGATCGCCGGGGAGCTGTTTTTT
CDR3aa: CASSPPATGIAGELFF

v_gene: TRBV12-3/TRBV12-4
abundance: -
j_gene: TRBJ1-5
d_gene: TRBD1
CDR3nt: TGTGCCAGCAGAGAGACAGGGCTGAATCAGCCCCAGCATTTT
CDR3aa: CASRETGLNQPQHF

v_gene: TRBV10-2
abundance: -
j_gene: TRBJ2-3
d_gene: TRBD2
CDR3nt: TGCGCTACCGGGACTAGCGGAGATACGCAGTATTTT
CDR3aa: CATGTSGDTQYF

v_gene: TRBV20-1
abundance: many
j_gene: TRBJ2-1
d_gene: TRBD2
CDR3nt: TGCAGTGCTGGCAAGAGGGGGGGGACTAGAGCGGATGAGCAGTTCTTC
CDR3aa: CSAGKRGGTRADEQFF

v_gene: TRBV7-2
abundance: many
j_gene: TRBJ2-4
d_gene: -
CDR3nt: TGTGCCAGCAGCTTAGGGGGCAACGGGTTAGCCAAAAACATTCAGTACTTC
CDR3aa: CASSLGGNGLAKNIQYF

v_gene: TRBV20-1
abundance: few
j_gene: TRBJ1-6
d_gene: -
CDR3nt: TGCAGTGCTAGAGTATTTCGTACTGGGGTCTCCTATAATTCACCCCTCCACTTT
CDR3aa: CSARVFRTGVSYNSPLHF

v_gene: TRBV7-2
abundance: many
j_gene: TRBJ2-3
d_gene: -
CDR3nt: TGTGCCAGCACCTCCTACCTAGCGACAGATACGCAGTATTTT
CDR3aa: CASTSYLATDTQYF

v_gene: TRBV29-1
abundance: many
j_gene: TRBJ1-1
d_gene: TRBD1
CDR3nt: TGCAGCACAAAGTCCGGGACAGCTACTGAAGCTTTCTTT
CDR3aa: CSTKSGTATEAFF

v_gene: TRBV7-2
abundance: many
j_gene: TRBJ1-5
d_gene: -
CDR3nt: TGTGCCAGCAGCTTCGACGGCAATCAGCCCCAGCATTTT
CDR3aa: CASSFDGNQPQHF

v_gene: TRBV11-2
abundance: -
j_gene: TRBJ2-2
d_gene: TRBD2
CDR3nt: TGTGCCAGCAGCTTTCGACTAGCGGGAGGTTCGAACACCGGGGAGCTGTTTTTT
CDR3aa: CASSFRLAGGSNTGELFF

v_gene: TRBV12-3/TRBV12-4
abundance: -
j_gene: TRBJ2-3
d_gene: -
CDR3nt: TGTGCCAGCAGTTTATCTGGGGGAGGAGATACGCAGTATTTT
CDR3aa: CASSLSGGGDTQYF

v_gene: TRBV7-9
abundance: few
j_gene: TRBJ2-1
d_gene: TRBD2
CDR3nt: TGTGCCAGCAGCTTCCACCTAGGGACTAGCGGGAGCTCCTACAATGAGCAGTTCTTC
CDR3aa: CASSFHLGTSGSSYNEQFF

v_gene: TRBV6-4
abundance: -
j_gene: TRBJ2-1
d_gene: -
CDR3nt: TGTGCCAGCAGTGATGGGGAAGACAATGAGCAGTTCTTC
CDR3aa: CASSDGEDNEQFF

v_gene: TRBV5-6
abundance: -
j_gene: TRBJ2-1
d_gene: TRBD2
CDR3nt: TGTGCCAGCAGCCTCGGAAGACTAGCGGGAGTGGATGAGCAGTTCTTC
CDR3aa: CASSLGRLAGVDEQFF

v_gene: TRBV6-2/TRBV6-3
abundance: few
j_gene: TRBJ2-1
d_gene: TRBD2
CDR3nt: TGTGCCAGCAGTCCACGAGGTAGCGGGATCAACTCCTACAATGAGCAGTTCTTC
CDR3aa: CASSPRGSGINSYNEQFF

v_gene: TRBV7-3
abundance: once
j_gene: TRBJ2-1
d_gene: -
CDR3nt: TGTGCCAGCAGCGGATCCCAGACAACGGCAGGGGAGCAGTTCTTC
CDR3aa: CASSGSQTTAGEQFF

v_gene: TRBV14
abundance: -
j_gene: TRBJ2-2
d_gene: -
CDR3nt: TGTGCCAGCAGCCAAGACCCAGGCCTAATAGGGGACGGGGAGCTGTTTTTT
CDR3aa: CASSQDPGLIGDGELFF

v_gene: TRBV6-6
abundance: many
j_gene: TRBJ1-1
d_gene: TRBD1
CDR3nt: TGTGCCAGCAGTTACTTTGGACAGGGGACCACTGAAGCTTTCTTT
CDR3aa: CASSYFGQGTTEAFF

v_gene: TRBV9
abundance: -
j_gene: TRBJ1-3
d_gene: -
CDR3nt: TGTGCCAGCAGCGTAGATCCCGTCGCTGGAAACACCATATATTTT
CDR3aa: CASSVDPVAGNTIYF

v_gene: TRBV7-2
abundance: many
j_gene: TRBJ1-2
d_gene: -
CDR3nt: TGTGCCAGCAGCCCGGGACCGCCTCTTTATGGCTACACCTTC
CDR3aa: CASSPGPPLYGYTF

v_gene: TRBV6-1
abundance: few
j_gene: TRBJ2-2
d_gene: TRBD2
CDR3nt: TGTGCCAGCATCTTACTAGCGGGGGGTACCGGGGAGCTGTTTTTT
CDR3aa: CASILLAGGTGELFF

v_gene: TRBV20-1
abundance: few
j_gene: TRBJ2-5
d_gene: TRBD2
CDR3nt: TGCAGTGCTAGTCGGGGACTAGTACAAGAGACCCAGTACTTC
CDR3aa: CSASRGLVQETQYF

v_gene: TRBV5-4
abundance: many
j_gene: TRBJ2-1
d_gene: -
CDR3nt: TGTGCCAGCAGCCAGGGACTCATCTCCTACAATGAGCAGTTCTTC
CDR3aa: CASSQGLISYNEQFF

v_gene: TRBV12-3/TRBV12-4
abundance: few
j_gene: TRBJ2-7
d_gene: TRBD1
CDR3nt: TGTGCCAGCAGTTTTTCGACAGGGGGGCTCCGCGAGCAGTACTTC
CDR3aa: CASSFSTGGLREQYF

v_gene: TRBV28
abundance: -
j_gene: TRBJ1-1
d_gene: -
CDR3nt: TGTGCCAGCACTCACAGGACAGCTAGGACTGAAGCTTTCTTT
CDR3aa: CASTHRTARTEAFF

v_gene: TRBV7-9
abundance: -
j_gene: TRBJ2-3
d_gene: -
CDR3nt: TGTGCCAGCAGCCCAGACTGGAGCACGCAGTATTTT
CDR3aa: CASSPDWSTQYF

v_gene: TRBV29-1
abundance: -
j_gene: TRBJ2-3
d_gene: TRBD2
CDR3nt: TGCAGCGTTGACGGAACCGGGACTAGCGATTTGGAGACGCAGTATTTT
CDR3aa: CSVDGTGTSDLETQYF

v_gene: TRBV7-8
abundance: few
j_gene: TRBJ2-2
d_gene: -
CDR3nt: TGTGCCAGCAGCTTAGGAAGTTCTCCGGGAGTTACCGGGGAGCTGTTTTTT
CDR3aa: CASSLGSSPGVTGELFF

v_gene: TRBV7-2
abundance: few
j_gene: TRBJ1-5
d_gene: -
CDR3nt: TGTGCCAGCAGCCGCTTGGATATGGGACAGCCCCAGCATTTT
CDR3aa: CASSRLDMGQPQHF

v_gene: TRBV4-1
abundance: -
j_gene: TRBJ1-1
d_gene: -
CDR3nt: TGCACCAGCAGCCAAGATATCGGGGGGAACACTGAAGCTTTCTTT
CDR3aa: CTSSQDIGGNTEAFF

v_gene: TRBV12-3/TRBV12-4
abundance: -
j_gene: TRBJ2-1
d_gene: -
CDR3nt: TGTGCCAGCAGTCTCGCTGTGGGACCGACGGCTGAGCAGTTCTTC
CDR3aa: CASSLAVGPTAEQFF

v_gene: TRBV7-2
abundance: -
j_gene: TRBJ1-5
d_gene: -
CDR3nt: TGTGCCAGCAGCAAAAGTCGAGCGGGGCTCCAGCATTTT
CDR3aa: CASSKSRAGLQHF

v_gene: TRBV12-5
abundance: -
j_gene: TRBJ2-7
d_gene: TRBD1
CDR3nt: TGTGCTAGTGGGACAGGGGTTTTCCCTGACGAGCAGTACTTC
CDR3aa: CASGTGVFPDEQYF

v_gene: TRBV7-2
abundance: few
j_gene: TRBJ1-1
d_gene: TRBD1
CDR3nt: TGTGCCAGCAGCCTACAGACAGGGGGAACTGAAGCTTTCTTT
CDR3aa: CASSLQTGGTEAFF

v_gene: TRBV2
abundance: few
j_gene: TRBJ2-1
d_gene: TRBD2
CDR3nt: TGTGCCAGCACGGGGCTAGCGGGAGAGTACAATGAGCAGTTCTTC
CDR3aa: CASTGLAGEYNEQFF

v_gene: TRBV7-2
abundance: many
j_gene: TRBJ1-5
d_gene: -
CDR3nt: TGTGCCAGCAGCTTAGCGGGGCCCCTTGAATACTCTTATCAGCCCCAGCATTTT
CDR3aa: CASSLAGPLEYSYQPQHF

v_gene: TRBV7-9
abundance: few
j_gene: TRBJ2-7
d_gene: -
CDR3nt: TGTGCCAGCAGCTTTAGTCAGGGCGAGCAGTACTTC
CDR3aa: CASSFSQGEQYF

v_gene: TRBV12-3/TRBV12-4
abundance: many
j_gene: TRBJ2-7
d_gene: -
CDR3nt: TGTGCCAGCAGTTCTATGTTAAGATCCTACGAGCAGTACTTC
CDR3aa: CASSSMLRSYEQYF

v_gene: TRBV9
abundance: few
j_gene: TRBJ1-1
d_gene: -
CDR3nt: TGTGCCAGCAGCGTAGAACAGGGAATAACTGAAGCTTTCTTT
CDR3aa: CASSVEQGITEAFF

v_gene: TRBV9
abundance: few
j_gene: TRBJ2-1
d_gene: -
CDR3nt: TGTGCCAGCAGCGTAGATACTAGCCCGGGCAATGAGCAGTTCTTC
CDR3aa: CASSVDTSPGNEQFF

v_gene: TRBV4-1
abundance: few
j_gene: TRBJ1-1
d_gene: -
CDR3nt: TGCGCCAGCAGCCAAGTGGGGGGCGGGAGGACTGAAGCTTTCTTT
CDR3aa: CASSQVGGGRTEAFF

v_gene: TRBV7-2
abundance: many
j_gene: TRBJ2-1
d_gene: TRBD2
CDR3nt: TGTGCCAGCAGCCTGGGACTAGCGGGAGGTGAGCAGTTCTTC
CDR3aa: CASSLGLAGGEQFF

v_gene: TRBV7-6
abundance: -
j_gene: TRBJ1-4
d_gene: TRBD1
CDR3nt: TGTGCCAGCAGCTCAGGGACAGACCCGATGGATGAAAAACTGTTTTTT
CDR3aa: CASSSGTDPMDEKLFF

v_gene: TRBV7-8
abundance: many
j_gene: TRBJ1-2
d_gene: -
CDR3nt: TGTGCCAGCAGCTCCCCCGGGCAGGGCGACTATGGCTACACCTTC
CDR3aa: CASSSPGQGDYGYTF

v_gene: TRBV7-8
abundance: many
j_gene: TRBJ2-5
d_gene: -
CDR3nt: TGTGCCAGCAGCTTAAGGCCGTTAGAAGAGACCCAGTACTTC
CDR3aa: CASSLRPLEETQYF

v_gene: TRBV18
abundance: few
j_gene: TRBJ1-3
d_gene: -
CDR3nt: TGTGCCAGCCACCCGCCTGATCGAATCTCTGGAAACACCATATATTTT
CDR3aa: CASHPPDRISGNTIYF

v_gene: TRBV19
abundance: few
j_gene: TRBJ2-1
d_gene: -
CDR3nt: TGTGCCAGTAGTATAGCCTACAATGAGCAGTTCTTC
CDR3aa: CASSIAYNEQFF

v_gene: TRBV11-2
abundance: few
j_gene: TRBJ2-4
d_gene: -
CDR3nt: TGTGCCAGCAGCTTAGATCTGAGTACTATTAAAAACATTCAGTACTTC
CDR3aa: CASSLDLSTIKNIQYF

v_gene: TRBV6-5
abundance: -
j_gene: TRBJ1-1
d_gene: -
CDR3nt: TGTGCCAGCAGTCTATTACGGGGCCCGTCTTTCTTT
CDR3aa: CASSLLRGPSFF

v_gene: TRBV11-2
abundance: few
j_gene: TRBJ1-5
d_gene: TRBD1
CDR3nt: TGTGCCAGCAGCTTCGGACAGGGGGCCGGTCAGCCCCAGCATTTT
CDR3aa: CASSFGQGAGQPQHF